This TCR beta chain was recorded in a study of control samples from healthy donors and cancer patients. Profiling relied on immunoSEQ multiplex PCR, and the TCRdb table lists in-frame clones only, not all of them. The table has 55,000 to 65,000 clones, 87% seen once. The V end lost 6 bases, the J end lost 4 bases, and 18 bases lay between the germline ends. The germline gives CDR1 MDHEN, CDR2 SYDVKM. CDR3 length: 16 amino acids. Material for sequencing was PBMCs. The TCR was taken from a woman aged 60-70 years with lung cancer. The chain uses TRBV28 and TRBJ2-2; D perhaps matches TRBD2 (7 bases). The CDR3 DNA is TGTGCCAGCAGACTGGGAGGGACACTCGTCACCGGGGAGCTGTTTTTT. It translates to CASRLGGTLVTGELFF.